This T cell receptor beta chain stems from a study of T cells after yellow fever vaccination. This CDR3 is built from 12 residues. V was clipped by 4 bases and J by 5 bases, with 9 bases between them. Per the germline V gene, CDR1 is DFQATT and CDR2 is SNEGSKA (reference sequence). From the 5' RACE reads, TCRdb called clonotypes with MiXCR, one entry per CDR3 protein. The profile shows a few hundred thousand distinct CDR3 sequences, 3% to 4.5% of them singletons. The source was PBMCs, collected 5 days after the yellow fever booster vaccination. The clonotype comes from a man between 18 and 29 years old who received the YFV17D yellow fever vaccine. The gene calls are TRBV20-1 and TRBJ2-1; tentative D call: TRBD1 (5 bases). The CDR3 sequence: CSAMRQNNEQFF. In DNA, the CDR3 is TGCAGTGCTATGCGACAGAACAATGAGCAGTTCTTC.